A single sample gave rise to the 31 T cell receptor beta chains below, sequenced in a study of OX40 agonist ivuxolimab in advanced cancers. This table comes from immunoSEQ multiplex PCR, and its TCRdb copy is limited to in-frame clones, with some not included. This table holds some 80,000 clones, around 94% found once. The sample here was CD4+ or CD8+ T cells sorted from blood, taken in a trial of the OX40 agonist ivuxolimab. These receptor sequences come from an adult with an advanced solid tumor such as melanoma, head and neck, liver or kidney cancer.

The chain joins TRBV30 to TRBJ1-1, with D tentatively TRBD1 (5 bases). Germline lookup yields CDR1 GTSNPN and CDR2 SVGIG (reference sequence). The CDR3 has 13 residues. The germline V and J ends were trimmed by 2 bases and 6 bases, with 13 bases remaining between them. CDR3 nucleotides: TGTGCCTGGAGTCCCAATCCGGGGGCTGAAGCTTTCTTT. Its protein product is CAWSPNPGAEAFF.

This clone was seen more than once but under ten times. The chain links TRBV11-3 to TRBJ2-2; unclear D gene. The CDR3 runs 14 residues. Germline V CDR1 and CDR2: SGHNT, YENEEA. The ends were cut back, 4 bases at V and 4 bases at J, with 10 bases in the middle. CDR3 in DNA: TGTGCCAGCAGCTCCTATCAGGCCACCGGGGAGCTGTTTTTT. The encoded protein is CASSSYQATGELFF.

J is TRBJ2-7 and V is TRBV6-5, with 7 bases fitting TRBD2. The CDR3 loop spans 13 amino acids. The junction had 6 bases not matched to a gene; V was cut back by 5 bases and J by 5 bases. Germline CDR1 and CDR2: MNHEY and SVGAGI. CDR3 sequence reads: CASSPMGGHEQYF. The CDR3 nucleotides are TGTGCCAGCAGTCCGATGGGAGGGCACGAGCAGTACTTC.

The J gene is TRBJ2-1, the V gene TRBV7-2; D is undetermined. Germline CDR1 is SGHTA and CDR2 is FQGNSA. The V and J ends lost 2 bases and 9 bases respectively, with 11 bases between them. This CDR3 has 13 residues. As DNA, the CDR3 is TGTGCCAGCAGCTTACTTGGAACGGGTGAGCAGTTCTTC. This sequence encodes CASSLLGTGEQFF.

The J gene is TRBJ2-3, the V gene TRBV11-2, with D perhaps matching TRBD1 or TRBD2 (5 bases each). The CDR3 length is 13 residues. Germline V lookup: CDR1 SGHAT, CDR2 FQNNGV. Between the trimmed V and J ends, which lost 10 bases and 2 bases, there was a span of 13 bases. The CDR3 coding sequence is TGTGCCACAAAGAGGGGTAACACAGATACGCAGTATTTT. It encodes CATKRGNTDTQYF. The full variable domain, in which reference TRBV11-2 and TRBJ2-3 provide the parts outside the CDR3, is EAGVAQSPRYKIIEKRQSVAFWCNPISGHATLYWYQQILGQGPKLLIQFQNNGVVDDSQLPKDRFSAERLKGVDSTLKIQPAKLEDSAVYLCATKRGNTDTQYFGPGTRLTVL.

V is TRBV28 and J is TRBJ2-1; weak D call: TRBD2 (6 bases). The germline V gene encodes CDR1 MDHEN and CDR2 SYDVKM. V was clipped by 10 bases and J by 0 bases, with 22 bases between them. This CDR3 comprises 17 residues. CDR3 DNA: TGTGCCATAACACCAAGGGGAGGAACGAGCTCCTACAATGAGCAGTTCTTC. This translates into CAITPRGGTSSYNEQFF.

V is TRBV18 and J is TRBJ2-3; D unclear. CDR1 and CDR2 (germline): KGHSH, LQKENI. Trimming left V 3 bases short and J 2 bases short, with 6 bases between. The CDR3 loop spans 13 amino acids. This CDR3 reads CASSPGATDTQYF. CDR3 coding DNA: TGTGCCAGCTCACCTGGAGCCACAGATACGCAGTATTTT.

The chain has TRBV30 and TRBJ2-5, with 7 nucleotides matching TRBD1. The V and J ends lost 7 bases and 4 bases, in that order; junction bases with no gene match: 9. CDR1 is GTSNPN, CDR2 SVGIG, per germline (reference sequence). This CDR3 has 13 amino acids. The CDR3 region has the DNA TGTGCCTACACAGGGGCCCGAGGAGAGACCCAGTACTTC. It translates to CAYTGARGETQYF. Based on the CDR3 plus reference TRBV30 and TRBJ2-5, the full variable domain is SQTIHQWPATLVQPVGSPLSLECTVEGTSNPNLYWYRQAAGRGLQLLFYSVGIGQISSEVPQNLSASRPQDRQFILSSKKLLLSDSGFYLCAYTGARGETQYFGPGTRLLVL.

This chain connects TRBV6-6 to TRBJ2-1; D gene ambiguous. The CDR3 is 12 amino acids. V was trimmed by 6 bases and J by 7 bases, leaving 10 bases between them. Germline CDR1 and CDR2: MNHNY and SVGAGI (reference sequence). This CDR3 reads CASSRIRNEQFF. The CDR3 DNA is TGTGCCAGCAGCCGCATCCGGAATGAGCAGTTCTTC.

V and J are TRBV6-5 and TRBJ1-5; D is possibly TRBD1 (6 bases). The germline V and J ends were trimmed by 6 bases and 1 base, with 13 bases remaining between them. The CDR3 consists of 15 residues. Per the germline V gene, CDR1 is MNHEY and CDR2 is SVGAGI. In DNA, the CDR3 is TGTGCCAGCAGCTTGACAGGAGAAAGCAATCAGCCCCAGCATTTT. This codes for CASSLTGESNQPQHF.

This chain links TRBV19 with TRBJ1-4; unclear D gene. The CDR3 spans 15 residues. Trimming pared 5 bases from V and 0 bases from J, leaving 10 bases between. The germline V gene has CDR1 LNHDA and CDR2 SQIVND (reference sequence). CDR3 sequence reads: CASSGRSATNEKLFF. The DNA of the CDR3 is TGTGCCAGTAGTGGAAGATCAGCAACTAATGAAAAACTGTTTTTT.

V is TRBV5-3 and J is TRBJ2-7; 7 nucleotides line up with TRBD2. TRBV5-3 is an ORF; its function is uncertain. CDR3 length equals 14 residues. V trimming: 4 bases; J trimming: 6 bases; junction bases outside the gene matches: 10. The CDR3, as DNA: TGTGCCAGAAGCGGGGGACTAATCCTAGGCGAGCAGTACTTC. Protein product: CARSGGLILGEQYF.

The chain joins TRBV10-3 to TRBJ2-7; TRBD1 matches 7 bases. The length of the CDR3 is 15 residues. Germline-derived CDR1 and CDR2 are ENHRY and SYGVKD. V was pared by 5 bases and J by 0 bases, with 7 bases of the junction left unmatched. CDR3 sequence reads: CAISSGTAVSYEQYF. The CDR3 DNA is TGTGCCATCAGTTCCGGGACAGCTGTCTCCTACGAGCAGTACTTC.

The J gene is TRBJ1-2, the V gene TRBV28; D unresolved. Germline V lookup: CDR1 MDHEN, CDR2 SYDVKM. CDR3 size: 13 residues. CDR3: CESRGPGSYGYTF. The CDR3 DNA reads as TGTGAATCAAGAGGCCCGGGGAGCTATGGCTACACCTTC.

The rearrangement joins TRBV5-5 to TRBJ2-1, with 7 bases identical to TRBD1. V lost 1 base to trimming and J lost 2 bases; unmatched junction nucleotides: 3. There are 15 residues in the CDR3. Germline V gene lookup returns CDR1 SGHKS and CDR2 YYEKEE (reference sequence). The CDR3 here is CASSLRTGAYNEQFF. In nucleotides, the CDR3 is TGTGCCAGCAGCTTGAGGACAGGCGCCTACAATGAGCAGTTCTTC.

The chain carries TRBV11-2 and TRBJ2-5; 11 bases agree with TRBD2. Germline-derived CDR1 and CDR2 are SGHAT and FQNNGV. V shed 10 bases, J shed 4 bases, and the junction held 11 bases outside the gene matches. There are 15 residues in the CDR3. The chain's CDR3 is CANRRSGRALETQYF. The CDR3 DNA follows: TGTGCCAACAGACGTAGCGGGAGGGCCCTAGAGACCCAGTACTTC. The full variable domain, completed using reference TRBV11-2 and TRBJ2-5, is EAGVAQSPRYKIIEKRQSVAFWCNPISGHATLYWYQQILGQGPKLLIQFQNNGVVDDSQLPKDRFSAERLKGVDSTLKIQPAKLEDSAVYLCANRRSGRALETQYFGPGTRLLVL.

The J gene is TRBJ2-2, the V gene TRBV28; 7 bases fit TRBD1. CDR1 and CDR2 from the germline V gene are MDHEN and SYDVKM. This CDR3 comprises 16 residues. V shed 2 bases, J shed 1 base, and the junction held 4 bases outside the gene matches. DNA of the CDR3: TGTGCCAGCAGTTTAAGAGACAGGGAGAACACCGGGGAGCTGTTTTTT. This encodes CASSLRDRENTGELFF.

The chain is built from TRBV7-3 and TRBJ2-1; 8 nucleotides agree with TRBD1. V shed 4 bases, J shed 3 bases, and the junction held 11 bases outside the gene matches. The CDR3 sequence is 17 residues long. CDR1 is SGHTA, CDR2 FQGTGA, per germline. The CDR3 DNA is TGTGCCAGCAGCTCGATCCCAGGACAGGGAAGCTACAATGAGCAGTTCTTC. It yields the protein CASSSIPGQGSYNEQFF.

This clone was detected only a few times. The chain combines TRBV15 with TRBJ1-5, with a weak D call TRBD1 (6 bases). The V and J ends lost 0 bases and 12 bases respectively, with 12 bases between them. The length of the CDR3 is 13 residues. The germline gives CDR1 LNHNV, CDR2 YYDKDF (reference sequence). CDR3 sequence: CATSREEQGLQHF. The DNA of the CDR3 is TGTGCCACCAGCAGAGAAGAACAGGGACTCCAGCATTTT. Together with reference TRBV15 and TRBJ1-5, the CDR3 gives the full variable domain: DAMVIQNPRYQVTQFGKPVTLSCSQTLNHNVMYWYQQKSSQAPKLLFHYYDKDFNNEADTPDNFQSRRPNTSFCFLDIRSPGLGDTAMYLCATSREEQGLQHFGDGTRLSIL.

The chain employs TRBV28 and TRBJ1-1; 8 nucleotides match TRBD1. Germline CDR1 MDHEN, CDR2 SYDVKM. Trimming cost V 4 bases and J 0 bases; bases outside gene matches: 10. The CDR3 runs 17 residues. CDR3 region: CASSSRQGTHLNTEAFF. The CDR3 coding sequence is TGTGCCAGCAGTTCTAGACAGGGGACCCATCTGAACACTGAAGCTTTCTTT.

The chain recombines TRBV28 with TRBJ1-4; tentatively, D is TRBD1 (5 bases). V was trimmed by 8 bases and J by 5 bases, leaving 12 bases between them. Germline values: CDR1 MDHEN, CDR2 SYDVKM. CDR3 length: 13 amino acids. The CDR3 loop is CASAEAGNEKLFF. In DNA, the CDR3 is TGTGCCAGCGCGGAGGCAGGGAATGAAAAACTGTTTTTT.

V is TRBV28 and J is TRBJ1-1; maybe TRBD1 (6 bases). V was pared by 6 bases and J by 3 bases, with 23 bases between. Looked up from germline, CDR1 is MDHEN and CDR2 is SYDVKM. This CDR3 is 17 amino acids long. The CDR3 nucleotides are TGTGCCAGCAGCTCCTACAGGGCTCAAACGAAGGACACTGAAGCTTTCTTT. Protein: CASSSYRAQTKDTEAFF. Full variable domain (rest looked up from reference TRBV28 and TRBJ1-1): DVKVTQSSRYLVKRTGEKVFLECVQDMDHENMFWYRQDPGLGLRLIYFSYDVKMKEKGDIPEGYSVSREKKERFSLILESASTNQTSMYLCASSSYRAQTKDTEAFFGQGTRLTVV.

CDR3 residues: CASSFGVYYGYTF. CDR3 DNA: TGTGCCAGCAGCTTCGGGGTTTATTATGGCTACACCTTC. The chain joins TRBV7-2 to TRBJ1-2; D is undetermined. Per the germline V gene, CDR1 is SGHTA and CDR2 is FQGNSA. The V gene lost 3 bases and the J gene lost 5 bases, with 10 bases spanning the gap. This CDR3 is 13 amino acids long.

The chain uses TRBV28 and TRBJ2-5; D might be TRBD2 (5 bases). This CDR3 spans 15 amino acids. Trimming cost V 5 bases and J 2 bases, with 15 bases left between them. The germline V gene encodes CDR1 MDHEN and CDR2 SYDVKM. The chain's CDR3 is CASSPPRTVQETQYF. CDR3 DNA sequence: TGTGCCAGCAGTCCGCCCCGGACTGTACAAGAGACCCAGTACTTC.

The table lists this clone with a count of one. This chain connects TRBV11-3 to TRBJ2-1; TRBD1 or TRBD2 may be the D gene (5 bases each). The CDR3 runs to 14 residues. CDR1 is SGHNT and CDR2 is YENEEA in the germline V gene. V was trimmed by 4 bases and J by 6 bases, leaving 13 bases between them. The CDR3 coding sequence is TGTGCCAGCAGCTCTCAAAGGGGAGTCAATGAGCAGTTCTTC. This encodes CASSSQRGVNEQFF.

The chain combines TRBV4-3 with TRBJ2-1; D perhaps matches TRBD1 (5 bases). Germline V gene data show CDR1 as LGHNA and CDR2 as YSLEER. The CDR3 contains 14 residues. V dropped 3 bases and J dropped 6 bases, with 12 bases sitting between them. DNA for the CDR3: TGCGCCAGCAGCCAGCGGCAGGGTTCCAATGAGCAGTTCTTC. This codes for CASSQRQGSNEQFF.

The V and J genes are TRBV7-2 and TRBJ2-5, with no clear D. The germline gives CDR1 SGHTA, CDR2 FQGNSA. Trimming pared 3 bases from V and 1 base from J, leaving 0 bases between. This CDR3 spans 11 amino acids. CDR3 nucleotide sequence: TGTGCCAGCAGCTTCCAAGAGACCCAGTACTTC. Its translation is CASSFQETQYF.

The V and J genes are TRBV15 and TRBJ2-3; possibly TRBD2 for D (5 bases). Germline V gene sequence: CDR1 LNHNV, CDR2 YYDKDF (reference sequence). V lost 1 base, J lost 0 bases, and 5 bases lay in between. The CDR3 is made up of 14 amino acids. The CDR3 here is CATSRGGSTDTQYF. For the CDR3, the DNA is TGTGCCACCAGCAGAGGAGGGAGCACAGATACGCAGTATTTT.

The chain joins TRBV29-1 to TRBJ2-5; TRBD2 aligns across 8 bases. The V gene end was trimmed by 3 bases and the J gene end by 1 base; junction bases not matched to a gene: 4. Germline CDR1 and CDR2: SQVTM and ANQGSEA. CDR3 length equals 14 residues. The CDR3 DNA reads TGCAGCGTTGAGGGTACTAGCGGCCAAGAGACCCAGTACTTC. Translating it yields CSVEGTSGQETQYF.

The CDR3 sequence is CASSYEGRTKGYTF. The CDR3 region has the DNA TGTGCCAGCAGTTATGAGGGACGGACTAAGGGCTACACCTTC. The chain is built from TRBV6-5 and TRBJ1-2, with D possibly matching TRBD1 (5 bases). V lost 3 bases and J lost 8, with 16 bases in between. CDR1 MNHEY and CDR2 SVGAGI come from the germline V gene. This CDR3 has 14 residues.

This clone was detected once. V and J are TRBV5-1 and TRBJ1-3, with D perhaps TRBD1 (5 bases). Trimming stripped 1 base from V and 3 bases from J, with 11 bases between. Germline V gene data show CDR1 as SGHRS and CDR2 as YFSETQ. The CDR3 spans 15 residues. The DNA of the CDR3 is TGCGCCAGCAGCTTGTGGCAGGGTCGTGGAAACACCATATATTTT. Translated, it gives CASSLWQGRGNTIYF.